This T cell receptor beta chain originates from a study of siplizumab effects on memory and regulatory T cells. Study-wide results and limits: The alloresponse seemed to draw substantially on naive T cells, which appeared more diverse than memory cells. Mappable alloreactive CD4+ clones were on average around 67% Treg-derived with siplizumab, around 30% in controls.

Looked up from germline, CDR1 is SEHNR and CDR2 is FQNEAQ (reference sequence). The length of the CDR3 is 17 residues. J gave up 0 bases and V 1 base, and 8 bases lay outside the gene matches. Concerning this clone: Its antigen is unidentified.

The protocol was immunoSEQ multiplex PCR, while the TCRdb copy is restricted to in-frame clones and leaves out a portion. Of about 68,000 clones listed, 93% were seen once; the top ten hold less than 5.5%. The clonotype originates from a human donor in good health. Sequencing input: CD8+ T cells sorted from blood. The rearrangement links TRBV7-9 to TRBJ1-1, with 7 bases lining up with TRBD1. The CDR3 here is CASSLVETGPMNTEAFF. The CDR3 DNA reads TGTGCCAGCAGCTTAGTGGAGACAGGGCCCATGAACACTGAAGCTTTCTTT. The full variable domain, with the rest looked up from reference TRBV7-9 and TRBJ1-1, is DTGVSQNPRHKITKRGQNVTFRCDPISEHNRLYWYRQTLGQGPEFLTYFQNEAQLEKSRLLSDRFSAERPKGSFSTLEIQRTEQGDSAMYLCASSLVETGPMNTEAFFGQGTRLTVV.